Listed here are 16 T cell receptor beta chains from one sample, sequenced in a study of blood T cell repertoires in COVID-19 (dated by TCRdb to about 2020). Libraries were constructed by the immunoSEQ multiplex PCR assay. As stored in TCRdb, this immuneACCESS dataset retains in-frame rearrangements with V and J assigned. A fraction of the clones does not appear; measured against another copy, unresolved V genes explain less than half of the discrepancy, and the remainder lacks a known reason. Present in this sample are roughly 160,000 clones, under 80% of which were seen just once. 2.5% to 3.5% of the sample is held by the ten biggest clonotypes. Sequencing was performed on peripheral blood. The receptors derive from a woman aged 80 or over with acute or convalescent COVID-19.

V and J are TRBV11-2 and TRBJ2-5; D remains ambiguous. The CDR3 extends over 14 amino acids. Germline values: CDR1 SGHAT, CDR2 FQNNGV. V shed 7 bases and J shed 5 bases, with 17 bases lying between them. The CDR3 DNA reads TGTGCCAGCATTGGCGGTTCGCTCGACGAGACCCAGTACTTC. It specifies CASIGGSLDETQYF.

The chain has TRBV3-1 (or the pseudogene TRBV3-2) and TRBJ2-3, with D unclear. Germline CDR1 LGHDT, CDR2 YNNKEL (reference sequence). V gave up 1 base and J gave up 7 bases, with 9 bases separating them. This CDR3 is built from 13 residues. CDR3 coding DNA: TGTGCCAGCAGCCAAGGTGGAGAGAATACGCAGTATTTT. The encoded protein is CASSQGGENTQYF.

This chain connects TRBV7-2 to TRBJ2-7; 7 bases are shared with TRBD1. The CDR3 has 13 amino acids. Germline assignment: CDR1 SGHTA and CDR2 FQGNSA. The ends lost 4 bases at V and 3 bases at J; junction bases unmatched: 3. CDR3: CASSSYRGYEQYF. As DNA, the CDR3 is TGTGCCAGCAGCTCCTACAGGGGCTACGAGCAGTACTTC.

V usage is TRBV6-5 and J usage is TRBJ2-7; maybe TRBD1 (6 bases). Germline CDR1 is MNHEY and CDR2 is SVGAGI. The CDR3 is 16 amino acids. The germline V and J ends were trimmed by 0 bases and 4 bases, with 16 bases remaining between them. The CDR3 DNA is TGTGCCAGCAGTTACTCGAAAGTAGCCAGGGGTTACGAGCAGTACTTC. Its translation is CASSYSKVARGYEQYF.

This chain uses TRBV5-6 with TRBJ1-2; D unresolved. Germline V gene sequence: CDR1 SGHDT, CDR2 YYEEEE. Trimming left V 4 bases short and J 6 bases short, with 13 bases between. This CDR3 region has 13 residues. CDR3 sequence: CASSMNSPNGYTF. The CDR3 region has the DNA TGTGCCAGCAGCATGAATTCTCCTAATGGCTACACCTTC.

The chain employs TRBV5-5 and TRBJ1-4; 10 nucleotides line up with TRBD1. V lost 3 bases and J lost 11; bases outside the gene matches: 7. The CDR3 runs 14 residues. CDR1 is SGHKS, CDR2 YYEKEE, per germline (reference sequence). The CDR3 DNA reads as TGTGCCAGCAGCTCCGGGACAGGGGTACGGAAACTGTTTTTT. Its protein is CASSSGTGVRKLFF.

The chain joins TRBV19 to TRBJ1-5; D uncertain. Germline CDR1 reads LNHDA; CDR2 reads SQIVND (reference sequence). The V gene lost 3 bases and the J gene lost 3 bases, with 12 bases spanning the gap. CDR3 length: 15 amino acids. CDR3 sequence (DNA): TGTGCCAGTAGTATTCGGGCGGACTACAATCAGCCCCAGCATTTT. Translated, it gives CASSIRADYNQPQHF.

The V call is TRBV9, the J call TRBJ1-1, with D possibly matching TRBD1 (6 bases). This CDR3 contains 16 residues. V was shortened by 0 bases and J by 3 bases, with 15 bases between the two germline ends. In germline, CDR1 is SGDLS, CDR2 YYNGEE. CDR3 bases: TGTGCCAGCAGCGTAGCTACTGCAGGGGAACACACTGAAGCTTTCTTT. Encoded protein: CASSVATAGEHTEAFF.

This clone was recorded only once. The V gene is TRBV4-3, the J gene TRBJ2-3, with TRBD2 matching over 7 bases. The CDR3 length is 16 residues. Germline CDR1 and CDR2: LGHNA and YSLEER. Trimming at V came to 0 bases and at J to 7 bases, leaving 10 bases not matched to a gene. This chain's CDR3 is CASSQDTGEGLYTQYF. The CDR3 DNA follows: TGCGCCAGCAGCCAAGATACGGGGGAGGGCCTGTATACGCAGTATTTT.

The gene calls are TRBV7-9 and TRBJ1-1; D is ambiguous. The CDR3 sequence is 13 residues long. Germline loops: CDR1 SEHNR, CDR2 FQNEAQ (reference sequence). V lost 2 bases and J 6 bases, leaving 10 bases between the germline ends. CDR3 in amino acids: CASSLWAPAEAFF. The CDR3 DNA sequence: TGTGCCAGCAGCTTATGGGCTCCCGCTGAAGCTTTCTTT.

A single count supports this clone. The chain employs TRBV7-7 and TRBJ2-5, with TRBD1 identical over 7 bases. Germline CDR1 is SSHAT and CDR2 is FNYEAQ (reference sequence). The CDR3 is 14 residues long. Trimming took 5 bases from V and 2 from J; bases not matched to a gene: 5. The CDR3 DNA sequence: TGTGCCAGCAGCCCAACAGGGGCTCAAGAGACCCAGTACTTC. This sequence encodes CASSPTGAQETQYF. The full variable domain, completed using reference TRBV7-7 and TRBJ2-5, is GAGVSQSPRYKVTKRGQDVTLRCDPISSHATLYWYQQALGQGPEFLTYFNYEAQPDKSGLPSDRFSAERPEGSISTLTIQRTEQRDSAMYRCASSPTGAQETQYFGPGTRLLVL.

The chain couples TRBV19 to TRBJ2-1; 9 nucleotides align to TRBD2. This CDR3 comprises 17 residues. Trimming cost V 5 bases and J 0 bases; bases outside gene matches: 8. In germline, CDR1 is LNHDA, CDR2 SQIVND (reference sequence). The CDR3 reads CASSSLAGSSSYNEQFF. The CDR3 nucleotides read TGTGCCAGTAGTTCCCTAGCGGGGTCAAGCTCCTACAATGAGCAGTTCTTC.

The rearrangement uses TRBV5-1 and TRBJ1-4, with 7 positions matching TRBD1. The CDR3 spans 15 residues. CDR1 and CDR2 (germline): SGHRS, YFSETQ. The J segment lost 5 bases and the V segment lost 4 bases, leaving 8 bases of the junction unmatched. This CDR3 is CASSPTGLRNEKLFF. DNA of the CDR3: TGCGCCAGCAGCCCGACAGGGCTACGGAATGAAAAACTGTTTTTT.

The DNA of the CDR3 is TGTGCCAGCAGGCGACAGATAGATCAGCCCCAGCATTTT. It specifies CASRRQIDQPQHF. This chain joins TRBV27 and TRBJ1-5; D is possibly TRBD1 (5 bases). Trimming removed 6 bases at V and 5 bases at J, with 11 bases between. Germline V gene sequence: CDR1 MNHEY, CDR2 SMNVEV (reference sequence). The CDR3 extends over 13 amino acids.

On this clone itself: The junction differs from germline at one of its ends, possibly a read error. V and J are TRBV4-1 and TRBJ2-2, with D tentatively TRBD1 (6 bases). Germline CDR1 and CDR2: MGHRA and YSYEKL. This CDR3 has 15 residues. Here the CDR3 DNA reads TGCGCCCGCAGCCGCCGACAGGTCAATACCGGGGAGCTGTTTTTT. Translating it yields CARSRRQVNTGELFF.

The genes are TRBV19 and TRBJ2-3, with TRBD2 identical over 12 bases. Germline assignment: CDR1 LNHDA and CDR2 SQIVND (reference sequence). Trimming took 6 bases from V and 3 from J; bases not matched to a gene: 4. This CDR3 is 15 amino acids long. In nucleotides, the CDR3 is TGTGCCAGTAGCCCAGGACTAGCGGGGACAGATACGCAGTATTTT. Translation: CASSPGLAGTDTQYF.